This T cell receptor (beta chain) was found in a study of cytomegalovirus exposure and HLA in healthy donors. Study-level information: There were under 140 million unique TCR beta sequences, drawn from about 200 million T cells, in an earlier analysis. Genotyping of roughly 400 donors showed that around 86% belonged to the Caucasian-associated ancestry cluster.

General study points: Later on, a genetic analysis was performed. It linked a missense variant in DCLRE1C with V- and J-gene trimming of TCR beta. Researchers reported from a later analysis that most CMV-associated TCR beta chains appeared HLA-restricted.

The CDR3 sequence is 14 residues long. The germline V gene encodes CDR1 SGHRS and CDR2 YFSETQ. PCR amplification relied on 60 Vbeta primers (plus 13 Jbeta primers). TCRdb keeps only in-frame clones here, not all; method: immunoSEQ multiplex PCR. The data include some 130,000 clones; the top ten clones carry around 1.5%. Notes on this clone: The antigen is not known.

This sequence originates from a woman aged 40 to 50 in good health and CMV-seronegative. The source material was PBMCs. This chain connects TRBV5-1 to TRBJ2-5; D not resolved. The end of the DNA aligns better with TRBJ2-7, so the J call may be wrong. The CDR3 loop reads CASSLVLGNIEQYF. CDR3 DNA sequence: TGCGCCAGCAGCTTGGTTCTAGGAAACATCGAGCAGTACTTC.